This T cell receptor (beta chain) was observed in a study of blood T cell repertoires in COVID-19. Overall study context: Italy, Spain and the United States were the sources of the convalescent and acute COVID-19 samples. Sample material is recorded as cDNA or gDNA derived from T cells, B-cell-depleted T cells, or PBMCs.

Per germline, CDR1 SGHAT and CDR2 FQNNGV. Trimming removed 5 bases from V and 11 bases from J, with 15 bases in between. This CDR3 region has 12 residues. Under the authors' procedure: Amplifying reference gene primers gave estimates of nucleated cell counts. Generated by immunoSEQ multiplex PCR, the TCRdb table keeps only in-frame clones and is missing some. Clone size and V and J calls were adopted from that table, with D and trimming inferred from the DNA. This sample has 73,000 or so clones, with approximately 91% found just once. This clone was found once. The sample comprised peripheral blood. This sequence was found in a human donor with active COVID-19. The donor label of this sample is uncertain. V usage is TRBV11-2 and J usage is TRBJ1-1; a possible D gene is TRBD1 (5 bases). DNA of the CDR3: TGTGCCAGCAGCAAAGGGGAGGGAACTGCTTTCTTT. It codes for CASSKGEGTAFF.